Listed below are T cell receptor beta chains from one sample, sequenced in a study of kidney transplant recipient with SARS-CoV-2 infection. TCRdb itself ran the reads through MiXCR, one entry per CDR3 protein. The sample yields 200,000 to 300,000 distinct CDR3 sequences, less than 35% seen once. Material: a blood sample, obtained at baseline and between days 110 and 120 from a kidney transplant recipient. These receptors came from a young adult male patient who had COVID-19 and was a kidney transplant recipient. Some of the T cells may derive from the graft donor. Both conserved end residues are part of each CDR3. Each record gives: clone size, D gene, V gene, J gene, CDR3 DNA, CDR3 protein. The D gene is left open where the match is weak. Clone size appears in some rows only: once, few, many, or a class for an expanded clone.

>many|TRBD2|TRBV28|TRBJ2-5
TGTGCCAGCAGTTTAACCGCCCGCGGGGGAGAGACCCAGTACTTC
CASSLTARGGETQYF
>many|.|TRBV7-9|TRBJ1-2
TGTGCCAGCAGCCGAAGGGGATACCATGGAAAGACCTATGGCTACACCTTC
CASSRRGYHGKTYGYTF
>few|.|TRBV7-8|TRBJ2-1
TGTGCCAGCAGCTTAAGGGACAAAAGGTCCGAATCCTACAATGAGCAGTTCTTC
CASSLRDKRSESYNEQFF
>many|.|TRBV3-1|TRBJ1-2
TGTGCCAGCAGGGACACGGTGGGCCAGATTAACTATGGCTACACCTTC
CASRDTVGQINYGYTF
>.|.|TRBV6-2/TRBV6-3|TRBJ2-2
TGTGCCAGCAGTCGGGACTTAAACACCGGGGAGCTGTTTTTT
CASSRDLNTGELFF
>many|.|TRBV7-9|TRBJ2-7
TGTGCCAGCAGCTTAGGTTCCGGGATTAGCTCCTACGAGCAGTACTTC
CASSLGSGISSYEQYF
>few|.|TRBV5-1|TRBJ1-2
TGCGCCAGCGCCATTATATCGGTTCGAAAGACCTATGGCTACACCTTC
CASAIISVRKTYGYTF
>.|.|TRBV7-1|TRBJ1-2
TGTGCCAGCAGCCCTCGCGTTCACGAGGGAAAGACCTATGGCTACACCTTC
CASSPRVHEGKTYGYTF
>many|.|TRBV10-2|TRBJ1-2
TGCGCCAGCAGTATAATTTTCACTTCTAGAAAGACCTATGGCTACACCTTC
CASSIIFTSRKTYGYTF
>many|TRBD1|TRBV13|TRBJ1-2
TGTGCCAGCAGCGTTGGTACAGGGGGCATGGTGGGCTACACCTTC
CASSVGTGGMVGYTF
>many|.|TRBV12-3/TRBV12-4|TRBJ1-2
TGTGCCAGCAGCCCCTCTCCGGGACGCCTTAACTATGGCTACACCTTC
CASSPSPGRLNYGYTF
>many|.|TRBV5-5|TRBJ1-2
TGTGCCAGCAGAGAAAATGTCTCGCGAAAGACCTATGGCTACACCTTC
CASRENVSRKTYGYTF
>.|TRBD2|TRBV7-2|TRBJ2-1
TGTGCCAGCAGCATGACTAGCGGGGCCGGGGATGAGCAGTTCTTC
CASSMTSGAGDEQFF
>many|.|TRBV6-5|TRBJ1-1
TGTGCCAGCAGCGGGAACACTGAAGCTTTCTTT
CASSGNTEAFF
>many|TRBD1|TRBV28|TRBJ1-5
TGTGCCAGCAGTTTTGAATTTCGGGACAGGGGTTTTCATCAGCCCCAGCATTTT
CASSFEFRDRGFHQPQHF
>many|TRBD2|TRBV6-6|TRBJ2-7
TGTGCCAGCAGGGCTATAGCGGGGGGGAGCTCCTACGAGCAGTACTTC
CASRAIAGGSSYEQYF
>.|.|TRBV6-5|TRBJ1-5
TGCGCCAGCAGAAGGGGGGGATTGAGCAATCGGCCCCAGCATTTT
CASRRGGLSNRPQHF
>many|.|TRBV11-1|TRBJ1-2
TGTGCCAGCAGCTCAATCATTAAGGCTGGAAAGACCTATGGCTACACCTTC
CASSSIIKAGKTYGYTF
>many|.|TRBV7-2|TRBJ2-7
TGTGCCAGCAGCGTAGGATTAAATACGGCCTACGAGCAGTACTTC
CASSVGLNTAYEQYF
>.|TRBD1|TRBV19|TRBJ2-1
TGTGCCAGTAATACCGGGACAGGGGGCTACAGTGAGCAGTTCTTC
CASNTGTGGYSEQFF
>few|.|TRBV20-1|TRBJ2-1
TGCAGTGCTAAAGCGGCGGACCGTTACAATGAGCAGTTCTTC
CSAKAADRYNEQFF